The clone carrying this T cell receptor beta chain was picked up a small number of times. The entry originates in a study of blood T cell repertoires in COVID-19. Study background: Collection of acute and convalescent COVID-19 samples took place in the United States, Italy and Spain.

Authors' data handling: Estimation of nucleated cell counts was performed using reference gene primer amplification. The table came from immunoSEQ multiplex PCR; TCRdb's copy has only in-frame clones and leaves some out. V and J calls and clone size are those listed in that table; D and trimming were worked out from the DNA. The data show around 140,000 clones, about nine tenths seen once. The specimen sequenced was peripheral blood. The origin of this receptor is a human donor in a cohort sampled during active COVID-19.

For the CDR3, the DNA is TGTGCCAGCAGCCCACGACAGGGGAGGGAGCCCCAGCATTTT. It encodes CASSPRQGREPQHF. The chain is built from TRBV3-1 (or the pseudogene TRBV3-2) and TRBJ1-5; TRBD1 matches 8 bases. The germline V gene has CDR1 LGHDT and CDR2 YNNKEL (reference sequence). V shed 4 bases and J 8 bases; nucleotides not matched to a gene: 7. The length of the CDR3 is 14 residues.